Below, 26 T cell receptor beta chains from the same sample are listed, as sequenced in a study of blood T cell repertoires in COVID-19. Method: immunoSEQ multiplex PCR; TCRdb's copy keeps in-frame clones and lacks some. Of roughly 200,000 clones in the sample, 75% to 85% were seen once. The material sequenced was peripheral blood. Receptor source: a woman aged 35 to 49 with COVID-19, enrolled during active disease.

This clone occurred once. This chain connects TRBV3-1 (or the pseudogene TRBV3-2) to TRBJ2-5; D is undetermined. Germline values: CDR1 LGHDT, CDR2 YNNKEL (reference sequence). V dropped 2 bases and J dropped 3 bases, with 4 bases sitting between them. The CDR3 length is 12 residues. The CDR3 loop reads CASSQQEETQYF. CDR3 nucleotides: TGTGCCAGCAGCCAACAGGAAGAGACCCAGTACTTC.

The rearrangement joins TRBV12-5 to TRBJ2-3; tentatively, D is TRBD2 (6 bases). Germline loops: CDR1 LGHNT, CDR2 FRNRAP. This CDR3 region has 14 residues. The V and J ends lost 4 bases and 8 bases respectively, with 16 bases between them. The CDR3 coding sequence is TGTGCTAGTGGTTCTTTCGGGGGAAGCCTTACGCAGTATTTT. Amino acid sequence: CASGSFGGSLTQYF.

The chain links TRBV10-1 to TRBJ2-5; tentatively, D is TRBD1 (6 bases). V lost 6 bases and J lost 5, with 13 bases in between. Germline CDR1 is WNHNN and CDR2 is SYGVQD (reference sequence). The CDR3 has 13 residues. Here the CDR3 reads CASRGTIGETQYF. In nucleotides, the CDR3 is TGCGCCAGCAGGGGGACAATCGGCGAGACCCAGTACTTC.

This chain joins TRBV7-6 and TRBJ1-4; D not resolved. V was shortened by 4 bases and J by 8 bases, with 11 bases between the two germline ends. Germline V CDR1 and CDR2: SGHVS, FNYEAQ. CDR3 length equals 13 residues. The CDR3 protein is CASSSHRREKLFF. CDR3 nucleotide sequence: TGTGCCAGCAGCTCCCACCGCCGGGAAAAACTGTTTTTT.

CDR3 loop: CASSVGLAVSTDTQYF. The DNA of the CDR3 is TGTGCCAGCAGCGTAGGACTAGCGGTGTCCACAGATACGCAGTATTTT. The chain recombines TRBV4-2 with TRBJ2-3; 10 bases fit TRBD2. Trimming took 5 bases from V and 2 from J; bases not matched to a gene: 7. This CDR3 spans 16 amino acids. Germline V CDR1 and CDR2: LGHNA, YNFKEQ.

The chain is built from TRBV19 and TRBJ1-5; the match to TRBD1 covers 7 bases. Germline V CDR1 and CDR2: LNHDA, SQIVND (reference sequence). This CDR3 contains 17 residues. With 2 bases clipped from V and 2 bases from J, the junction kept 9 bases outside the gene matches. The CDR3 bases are TGTGCCAGTAGTATAACCCAGACAGGGTTCGGCAATCAGCCCCAGCATTTT. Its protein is CASSITQTGFGNQPQHF.

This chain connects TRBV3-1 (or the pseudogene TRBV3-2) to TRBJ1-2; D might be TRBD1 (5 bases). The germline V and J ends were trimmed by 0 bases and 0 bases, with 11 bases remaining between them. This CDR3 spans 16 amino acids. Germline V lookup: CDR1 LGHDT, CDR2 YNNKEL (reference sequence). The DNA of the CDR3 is TGTGCCAGCAGCCAAGATCTAAGCAGGGCTAACTATGGCTACACCTTC. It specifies CASSQDLSRANYGYTF.

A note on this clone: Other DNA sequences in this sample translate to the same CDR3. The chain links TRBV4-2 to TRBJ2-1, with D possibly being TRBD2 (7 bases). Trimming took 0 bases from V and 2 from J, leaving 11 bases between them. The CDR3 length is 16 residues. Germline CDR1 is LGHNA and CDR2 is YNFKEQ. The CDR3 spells CASSQEAGTTYNEQFF. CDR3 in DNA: TGTGCCAGCAGCCAAGAAGCGGGGACAACCTACAATGAGCAGTTCTTC.

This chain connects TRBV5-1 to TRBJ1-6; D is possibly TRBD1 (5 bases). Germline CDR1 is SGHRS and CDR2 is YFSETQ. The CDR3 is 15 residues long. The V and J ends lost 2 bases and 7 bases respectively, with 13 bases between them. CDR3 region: CASSLGTGNNSPLHF. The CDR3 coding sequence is TGCGCCAGCAGCTTAGGTACAGGCAACAATTCACCCCTCCACTTT. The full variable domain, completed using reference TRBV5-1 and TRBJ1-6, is KAGVTQTPRYLIKTRGQQVTLSCSPISGHRSVSWYQQTPGQGLQFLFEYFSETQRNKGNFPGRFSGRQFSNSRSEMNVSTLELGDSALYLCASSLGTGNNSPLHFGNGTRLTVT.

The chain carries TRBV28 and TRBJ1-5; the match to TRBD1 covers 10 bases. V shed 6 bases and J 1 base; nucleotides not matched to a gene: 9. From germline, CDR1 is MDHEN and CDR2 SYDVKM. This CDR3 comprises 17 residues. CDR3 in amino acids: CASRPTGGAGSNQPQHF. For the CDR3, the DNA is TGTGCCAGCAGACCGACAGGGGGCGCAGGCAGCAATCAGCCCCAGCATTTT.

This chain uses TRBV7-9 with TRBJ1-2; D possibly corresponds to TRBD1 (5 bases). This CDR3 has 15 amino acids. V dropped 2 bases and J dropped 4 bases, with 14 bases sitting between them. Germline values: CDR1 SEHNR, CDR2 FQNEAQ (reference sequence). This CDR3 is CASSLNSGGGYGYTF. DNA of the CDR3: TGTGCCAGCAGCTTAAATTCGGGGGGAGGCTATGGCTACACCTTC.

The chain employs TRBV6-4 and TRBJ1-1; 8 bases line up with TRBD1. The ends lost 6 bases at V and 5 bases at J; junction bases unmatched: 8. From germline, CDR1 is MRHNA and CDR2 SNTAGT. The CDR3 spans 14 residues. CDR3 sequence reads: CASRIRQGITEAFF. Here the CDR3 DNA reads TGTGCCAGCAGGATCAGACAGGGGATAACTGAAGCTTTCTTT.

Here the CDR3 reads CASSPGTGGLNTEAFF. As DNA, the CDR3 is TGTGCCAGCTCACCAGGGACAGGGGGCCTGAACACTGAAGCTTTCTTT. V and J are TRBV18 and TRBJ1-1; 12 bases align to TRBD1. The CDR3 covers 16 residues. Germline V gives CDR1 KGHSH, CDR2 LQKENI. V trimming: 2 bases; J trimming: 0 bases; junction bases outside the gene matches: 1.

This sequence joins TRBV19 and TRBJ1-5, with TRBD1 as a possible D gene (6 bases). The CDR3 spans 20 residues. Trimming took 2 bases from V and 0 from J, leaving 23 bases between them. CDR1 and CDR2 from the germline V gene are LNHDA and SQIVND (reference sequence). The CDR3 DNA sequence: TGTGCCAGTAGTATAATGGGGGCCTGGATGAGCACGTATAGCAATCAGCCCCAGCATTTT. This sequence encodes CASSIMGAWMSTYSNQPQHF.

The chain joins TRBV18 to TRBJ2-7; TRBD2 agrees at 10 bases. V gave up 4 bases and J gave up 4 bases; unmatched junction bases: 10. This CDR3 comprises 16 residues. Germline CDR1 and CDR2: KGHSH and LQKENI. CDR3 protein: CASSRSALTSGYEQYF. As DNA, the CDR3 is TGTGCCAGCTCACGAAGCGCATTGACTAGCGGGTACGAGCAGTACTTC.

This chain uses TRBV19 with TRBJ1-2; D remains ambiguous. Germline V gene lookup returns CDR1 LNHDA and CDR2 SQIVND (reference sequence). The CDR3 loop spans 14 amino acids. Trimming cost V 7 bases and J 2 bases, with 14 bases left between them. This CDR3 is CASTVMTGNYGYTF. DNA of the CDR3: TGTGCCAGTACGGTCATGACGGGAAACTATGGCTACACCTTC.

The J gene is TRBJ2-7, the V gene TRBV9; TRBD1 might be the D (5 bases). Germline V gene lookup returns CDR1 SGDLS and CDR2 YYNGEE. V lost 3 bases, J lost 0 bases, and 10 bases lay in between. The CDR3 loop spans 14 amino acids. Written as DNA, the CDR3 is TGTGCCAGCAGCGCGGACACGAGCTCCTACGAGCAGTACTTC. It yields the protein CASSADTSSYEQYF. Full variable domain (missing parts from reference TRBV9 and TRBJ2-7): DSGVTQTPKHLITATGQRVTLRCSPRSGDLSVYWYQQSLDQGLQFLIQYYNGEERAKGNILERFSAQQFPDLHSELNLSSLELGDSALYFCASSADTSSYEQYFGPGTRLTVT.

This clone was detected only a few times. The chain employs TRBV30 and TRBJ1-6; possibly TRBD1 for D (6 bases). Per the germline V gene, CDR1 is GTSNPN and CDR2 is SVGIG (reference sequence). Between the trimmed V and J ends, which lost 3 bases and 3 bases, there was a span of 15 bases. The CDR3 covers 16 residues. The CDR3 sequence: CAWRGSGQLYNSPLHF. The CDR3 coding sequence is TGTGCCTGGAGAGGATCCGGACAGCTCTATAATTCACCCCTCCACTTT.

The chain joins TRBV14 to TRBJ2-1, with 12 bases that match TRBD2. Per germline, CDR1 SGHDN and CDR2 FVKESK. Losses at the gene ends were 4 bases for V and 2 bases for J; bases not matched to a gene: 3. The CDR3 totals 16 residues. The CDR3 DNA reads TGTGCCAGCAGCCTGACTAGCGGGAGTACCTACAATGAGCAGTTCTTC. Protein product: CASSLTSGSTYNEQFF.

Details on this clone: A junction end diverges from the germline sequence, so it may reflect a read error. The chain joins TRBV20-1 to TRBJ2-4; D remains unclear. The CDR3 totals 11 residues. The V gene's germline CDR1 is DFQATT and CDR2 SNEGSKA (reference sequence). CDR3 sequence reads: CSPLLQNIQYF. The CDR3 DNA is TGCTCCCCTCTTCTGCAAAACATTCAATACTTC.

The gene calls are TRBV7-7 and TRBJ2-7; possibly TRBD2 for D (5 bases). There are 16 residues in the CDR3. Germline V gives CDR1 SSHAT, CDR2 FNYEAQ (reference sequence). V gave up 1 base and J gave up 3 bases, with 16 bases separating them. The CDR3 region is CASSLGGSGCRYEQYF. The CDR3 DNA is TGTGCCAGCAGCTTAGGAGGGTCGGGGTGTCGCTACGAGCAGTACTTC.

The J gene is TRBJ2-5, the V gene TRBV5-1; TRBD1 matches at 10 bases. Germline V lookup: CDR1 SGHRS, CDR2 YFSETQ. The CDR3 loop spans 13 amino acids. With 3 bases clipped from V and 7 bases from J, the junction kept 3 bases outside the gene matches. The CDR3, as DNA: TGCGCCAGCAGCTCCGGACAGGGGGGGACCCAGTACTTC. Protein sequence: CASSSGQGGTQYF.

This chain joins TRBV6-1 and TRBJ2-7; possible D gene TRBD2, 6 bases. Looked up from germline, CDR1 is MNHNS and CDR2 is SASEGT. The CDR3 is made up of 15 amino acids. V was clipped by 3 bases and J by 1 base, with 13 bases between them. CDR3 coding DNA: TGTGCCAGCAGTGACGGTGATCTAGCGTCCTACGAGCAGTACTTC. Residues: CASSDGDLASYEQYF.

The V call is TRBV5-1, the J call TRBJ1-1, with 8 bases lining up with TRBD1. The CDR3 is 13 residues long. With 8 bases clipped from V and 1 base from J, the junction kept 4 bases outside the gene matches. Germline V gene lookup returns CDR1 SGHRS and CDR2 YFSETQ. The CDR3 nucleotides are TGCGCCAGTACAGGGGGGCCGAACACTGAAGCTTTCTTT. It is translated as CASTGGPNTEAFF.

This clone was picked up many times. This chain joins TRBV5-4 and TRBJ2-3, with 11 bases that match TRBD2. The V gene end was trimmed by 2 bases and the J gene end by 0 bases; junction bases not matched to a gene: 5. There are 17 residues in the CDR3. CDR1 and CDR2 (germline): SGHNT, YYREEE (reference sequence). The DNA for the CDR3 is TGTGCCAGCAGCTTAGCTAGCGGGGGGTCTAGCACAGATACGCAGTATTTT. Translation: CASSLASGGSSTDTQYF.

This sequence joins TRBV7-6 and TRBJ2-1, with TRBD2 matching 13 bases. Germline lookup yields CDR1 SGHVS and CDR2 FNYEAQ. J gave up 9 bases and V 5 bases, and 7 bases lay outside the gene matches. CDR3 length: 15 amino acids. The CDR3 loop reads CASSRRLAGGSEQFF. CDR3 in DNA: TGTGCCAGCAGCCGACGACTAGCGGGAGGCAGTGAGCAGTTCTTC.